This T cell receptor beta chain emerged from a study of control samples from healthy donors and cancer patients (TCRdb year 2020). Library method: the immunoSEQ multiplex PCR assay. TCRdb obtained this table from immuneACCESS and retained in-frame rearrangements with V and J assigned. These tables miss some clones; where compared with another copy, unresolved V genes account for less than half of the shortfall, and the remainder is unexplained. The sample table holds about 140,000 clones, of which about nine tenths were seen once. The ten largest clones capture under 4% of the sample. As regards this clone: Its antigen is currently not known. There are no base qualities to consult, and no much larger clone falls within one base.

The CDR3 measures 16 amino acids from cysteine to phenylalanine. The sequence is cut down to CDR3 DNA, 48 bases in frame from base 1. According to the germline V gene (reference sequence), CDR1 reads SEHNR and CDR2 reads FQNEAQ. Relative to germline, V is missing 2 bases and J is missing 6 bases, with 9 bases of the junction outside any gene match. Recombination joined TRBV7-9 with TRBJ1-2, with 10 bases in between that match TRBD1. The sample comprised blood. The clonotype originates from a man under 40 in good health. The CDR3 sequence is CASSLSSGQGVHGYTF. Here is the DNA: TGTGCCAGCAGCTTAAGCAGCGGACAGGGGGTGCATGGCTACACCTTC.